Reported below is one T cell receptor beta chain. V lost 1 base to trimming and J lost 0 bases, with 10 bases between them. CDR3 length equals 16 residues. The germline gives CDR1 SGHVS, CDR2 FQNEAQ. The data were obtained in a study of blood T cell repertoires in COVID-19. Study overall: Samples representing acute and convalescent COVID-19 were sourced from the United States, Italy and Spain.

Per the original data handling: The authors estimated nucleated cell counts from reference gene primer amplification. Produced via immunoSEQ multiplex PCR; TCRdb's table is partial and in-frame only. V and J calls and clone size come straight from that table; D and trimming were deduced from the DNA. Here the sample spans about 140,000 clones, approximately 85% being singletons. This rearrangement joins TRBV7-8 to TRBJ1-3; perhaps TRBD1 as D (5 bases). Sequencing used peripheral blood. This TCR derives from a man over 45 with acute or convalescent COVID-19. The CDR3 is CASSLVQGVSGNTIYF. DNA for the CDR3: TGTGCCAGCAGCTTAGTTCAGGGCGTCTCTGGAAACACCATATATTTT.